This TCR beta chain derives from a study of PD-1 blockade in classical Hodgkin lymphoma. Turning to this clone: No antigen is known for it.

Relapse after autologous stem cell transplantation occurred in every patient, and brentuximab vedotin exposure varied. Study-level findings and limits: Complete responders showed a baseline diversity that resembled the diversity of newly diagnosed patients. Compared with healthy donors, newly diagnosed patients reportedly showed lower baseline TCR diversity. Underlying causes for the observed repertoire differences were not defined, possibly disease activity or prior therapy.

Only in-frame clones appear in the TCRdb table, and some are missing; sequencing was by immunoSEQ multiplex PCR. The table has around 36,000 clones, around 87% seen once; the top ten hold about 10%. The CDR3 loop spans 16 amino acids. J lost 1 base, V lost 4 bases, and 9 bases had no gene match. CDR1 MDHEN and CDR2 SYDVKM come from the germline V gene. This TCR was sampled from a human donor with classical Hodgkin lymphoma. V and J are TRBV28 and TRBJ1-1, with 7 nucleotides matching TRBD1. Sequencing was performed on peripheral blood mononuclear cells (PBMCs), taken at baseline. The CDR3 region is CASSSDRIVGNTEAFF. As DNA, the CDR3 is TGTGCCAGCAGTTCGGACAGGATCGTGGGGAACACTGAAGCTTTCTTT.